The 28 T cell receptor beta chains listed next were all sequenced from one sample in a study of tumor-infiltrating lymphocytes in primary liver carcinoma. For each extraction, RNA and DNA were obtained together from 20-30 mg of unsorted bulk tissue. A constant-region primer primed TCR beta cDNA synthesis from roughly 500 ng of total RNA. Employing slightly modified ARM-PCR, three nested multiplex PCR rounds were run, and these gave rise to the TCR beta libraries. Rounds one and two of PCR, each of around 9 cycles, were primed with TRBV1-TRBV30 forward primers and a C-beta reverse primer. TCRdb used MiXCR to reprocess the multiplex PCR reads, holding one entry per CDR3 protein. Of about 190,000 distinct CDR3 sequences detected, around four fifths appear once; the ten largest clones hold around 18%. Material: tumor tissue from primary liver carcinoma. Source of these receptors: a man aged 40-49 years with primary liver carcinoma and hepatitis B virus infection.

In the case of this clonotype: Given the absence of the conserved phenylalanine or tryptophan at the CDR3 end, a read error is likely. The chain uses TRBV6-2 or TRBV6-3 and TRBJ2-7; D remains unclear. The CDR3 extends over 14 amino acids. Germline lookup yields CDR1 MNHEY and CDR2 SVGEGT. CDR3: CASSYSSISYEQYY. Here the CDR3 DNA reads TGTGCCAGTAGTTACTCCTCCATCTCCTACGAGCAGTACTAC.

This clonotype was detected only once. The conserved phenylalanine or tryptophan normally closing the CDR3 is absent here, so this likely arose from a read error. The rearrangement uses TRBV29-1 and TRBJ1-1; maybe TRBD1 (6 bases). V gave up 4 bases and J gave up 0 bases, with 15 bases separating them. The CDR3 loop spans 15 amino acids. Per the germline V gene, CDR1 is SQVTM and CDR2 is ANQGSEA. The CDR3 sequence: CSVVGGWGMNTEAFL. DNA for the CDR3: TGCAGCGTTGTCGGGGGCTGGGGCATGAACACTGAAGCTTTCCTT.

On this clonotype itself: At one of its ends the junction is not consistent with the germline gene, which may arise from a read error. The CDR3 region has the DNA TGCAGTGCCAGACAGGGGAGTCGTAGCTACGAGCAGTGCTTC. Translated: CSARQGSRSYEQCF. The V call is TRBV29-1, the J call TRBJ2-7, with 8 bases identical to TRBD1. The CDR3 is made up of 14 amino acids. Germline V gene data show CDR1 as SQVTM and CDR2 as ANQGSEA.

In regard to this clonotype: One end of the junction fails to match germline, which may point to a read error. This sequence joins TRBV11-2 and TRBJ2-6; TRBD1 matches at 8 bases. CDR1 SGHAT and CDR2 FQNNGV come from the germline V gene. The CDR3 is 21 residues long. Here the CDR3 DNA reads TGTGGCAGCAGCATGGGGGGAGACAGGGGCATTTCCCTATCTGGGGCCAAGGTCCTGACTTTC. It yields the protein CGSSMGGDRGISLSGAKVLTF.

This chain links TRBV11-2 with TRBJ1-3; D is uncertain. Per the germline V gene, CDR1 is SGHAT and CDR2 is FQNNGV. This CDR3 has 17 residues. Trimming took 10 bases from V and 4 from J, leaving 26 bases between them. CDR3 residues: CANTQPSDLLRGNTIYF. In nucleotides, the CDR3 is TGTGCCAACACCCAACCATCCGACCTCTTACGAGGAAACACCATATATTTT. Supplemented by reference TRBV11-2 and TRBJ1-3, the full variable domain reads EAGVAQSPRYKIIEKRQSVAFWCNPISGHATLYWYQQILGQGPKLLIQFQNNGVVDDSQLPKDRFSAERLKGVDSTLKIQPAKLEDSAVYLCANTQPSDLLRGNTIYFGEGSWLTVV.

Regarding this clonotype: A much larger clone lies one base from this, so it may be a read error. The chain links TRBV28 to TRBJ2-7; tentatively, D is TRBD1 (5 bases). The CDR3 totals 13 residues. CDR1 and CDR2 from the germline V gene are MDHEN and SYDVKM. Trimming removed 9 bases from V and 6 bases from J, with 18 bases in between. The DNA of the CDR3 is TGTGCCAGTGCAAGGACACCTTTCAGCGAGCAGTACTTC. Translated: CASARTPFSEQYF.

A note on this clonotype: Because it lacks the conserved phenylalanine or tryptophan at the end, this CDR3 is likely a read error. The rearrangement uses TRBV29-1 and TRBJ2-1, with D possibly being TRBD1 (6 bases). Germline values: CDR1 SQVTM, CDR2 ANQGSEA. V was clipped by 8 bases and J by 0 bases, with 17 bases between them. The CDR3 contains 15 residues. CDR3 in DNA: TGCAGCTCCACTGTGACACAGGGCTCCTACAATGAGCAGTTCCTC. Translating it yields CSSTVTQGSYNEQFL.

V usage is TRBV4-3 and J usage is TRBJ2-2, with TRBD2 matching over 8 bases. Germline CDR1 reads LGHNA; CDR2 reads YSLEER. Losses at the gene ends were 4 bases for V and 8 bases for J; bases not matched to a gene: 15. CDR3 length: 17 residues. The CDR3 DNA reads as TGCGCCAGCAGCCGAGATAGAGCGGGAGCGAACATAGGGGAGCTGTTTTTT. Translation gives CASSRDRAGANIGELFF.

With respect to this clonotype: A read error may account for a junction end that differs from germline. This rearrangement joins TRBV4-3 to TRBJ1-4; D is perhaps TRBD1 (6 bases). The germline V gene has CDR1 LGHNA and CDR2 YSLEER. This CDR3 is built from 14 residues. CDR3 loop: CTSSQAIGTEKLFF. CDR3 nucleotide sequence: TGCACCAGCAGCCAAGCAATCGGGACAGAAAAACTGTTTTTT.

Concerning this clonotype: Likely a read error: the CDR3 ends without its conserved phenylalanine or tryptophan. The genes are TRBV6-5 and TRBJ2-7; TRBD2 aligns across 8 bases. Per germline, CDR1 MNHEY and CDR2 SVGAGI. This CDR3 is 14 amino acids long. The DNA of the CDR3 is TGTACCAGCAGTCTGAGCGGGAGCTTCGACGAGCAGTACCTC. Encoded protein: CTSSLSGSFDEQYL.

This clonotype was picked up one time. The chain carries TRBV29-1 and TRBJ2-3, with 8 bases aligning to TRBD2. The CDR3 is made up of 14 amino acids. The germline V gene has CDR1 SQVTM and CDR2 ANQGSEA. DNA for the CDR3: TGCGACGTTGAGTTAGCGGGGCACACAGATACGCAGTATTTT. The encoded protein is CDVELAGHTDTQYF.

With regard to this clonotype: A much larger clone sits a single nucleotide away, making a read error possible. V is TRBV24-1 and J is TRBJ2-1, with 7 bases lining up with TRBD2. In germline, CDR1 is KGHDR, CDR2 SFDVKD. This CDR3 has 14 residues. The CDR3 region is CATSDPAGNNEEFF. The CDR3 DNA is TGTGCCACCAGTGATCCAGCGGGAAACAATGAGGAGTTCTTC.

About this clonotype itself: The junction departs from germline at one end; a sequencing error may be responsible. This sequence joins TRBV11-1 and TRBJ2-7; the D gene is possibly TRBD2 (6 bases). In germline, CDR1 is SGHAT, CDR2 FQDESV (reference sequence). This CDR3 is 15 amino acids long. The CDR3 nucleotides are TGTGGTAGCAGCTCATCCCGGGACTCCTCCTACGAGAAGTATTTC. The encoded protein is CGSSSSRDSSYEKYF.

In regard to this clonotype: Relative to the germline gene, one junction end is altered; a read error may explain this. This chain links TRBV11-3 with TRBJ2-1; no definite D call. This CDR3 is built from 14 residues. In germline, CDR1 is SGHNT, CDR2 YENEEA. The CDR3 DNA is TGTGCCAGCAGTTTAGGCGTATCGAAGAATGGGCAGTTCTTC. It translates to CASSLGVSKNGQFF.

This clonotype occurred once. Here the CDR3 DNA reads TGTGCCAGCAGCTTTGGGCAGAGCGACTACACCTTC. It is translated as CASSFGQSDYTF. The V call is TRBV11-1, the J call TRBJ1-2; D ambiguous. V shed 3 bases and J shed 10 bases, with 12 bases lying between them. This CDR3 is built from 12 residues. The germline CDR1 and CDR2 sequences are SGHAT and FQDESV (reference sequence).

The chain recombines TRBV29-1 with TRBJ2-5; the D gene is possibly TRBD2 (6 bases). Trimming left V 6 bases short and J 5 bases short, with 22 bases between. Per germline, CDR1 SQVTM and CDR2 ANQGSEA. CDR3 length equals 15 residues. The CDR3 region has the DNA TGCAGCGTCCTAGACCCGGGACGGGGGATTGAGACCCAGTACTTC. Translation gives CSVLDPGRGIETQYF.

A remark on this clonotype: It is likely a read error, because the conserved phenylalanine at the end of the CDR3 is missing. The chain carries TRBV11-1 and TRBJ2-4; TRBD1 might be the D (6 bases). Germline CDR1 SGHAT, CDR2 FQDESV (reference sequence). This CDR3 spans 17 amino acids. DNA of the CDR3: TGTGCCAGCAGCTTTCCCGGGACAAGCAGGACCAGAAACGTTCAGTACTTA. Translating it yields CASSFPGTSRTRNVQYL.

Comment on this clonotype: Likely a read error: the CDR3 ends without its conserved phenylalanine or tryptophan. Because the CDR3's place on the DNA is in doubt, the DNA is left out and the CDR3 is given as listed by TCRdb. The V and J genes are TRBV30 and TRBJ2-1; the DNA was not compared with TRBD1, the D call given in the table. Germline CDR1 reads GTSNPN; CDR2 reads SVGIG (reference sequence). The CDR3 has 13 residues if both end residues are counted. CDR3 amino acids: CAWSGTGVNERFL.

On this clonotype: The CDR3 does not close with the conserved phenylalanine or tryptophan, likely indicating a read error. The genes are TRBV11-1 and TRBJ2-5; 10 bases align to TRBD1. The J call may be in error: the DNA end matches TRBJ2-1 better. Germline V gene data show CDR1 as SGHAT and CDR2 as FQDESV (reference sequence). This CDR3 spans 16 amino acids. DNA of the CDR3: TGTGCCAGCAGTCGAGGACAGGGGGTAATTCAAGAGACCCAGTTCTTA. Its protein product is CASSRGQGVIQETQFL.

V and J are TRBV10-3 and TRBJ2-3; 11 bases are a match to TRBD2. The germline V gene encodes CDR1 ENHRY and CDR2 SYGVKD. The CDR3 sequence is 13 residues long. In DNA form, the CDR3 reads TGTGACACTGAACTAGCGGGAGCAGATACGCAGTATTTT. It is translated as CDTELAGADTQYF.

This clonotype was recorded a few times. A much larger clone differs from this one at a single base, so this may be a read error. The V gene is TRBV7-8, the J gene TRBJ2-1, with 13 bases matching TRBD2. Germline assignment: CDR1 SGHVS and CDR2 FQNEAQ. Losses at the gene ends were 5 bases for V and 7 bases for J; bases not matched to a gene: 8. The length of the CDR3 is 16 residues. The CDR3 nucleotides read TGTGCCAGCAGCGGAAGGACTAGCGGGAGTTCGAATGAGCAGTTCTTC. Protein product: CASSGRTSGSSNEQFF.

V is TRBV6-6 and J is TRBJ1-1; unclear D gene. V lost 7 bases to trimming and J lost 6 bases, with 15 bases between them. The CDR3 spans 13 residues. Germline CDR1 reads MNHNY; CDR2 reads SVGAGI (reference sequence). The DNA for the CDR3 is TGTGCCAGCAACACTGGGAGGACTGCTGAAGCTTTCTTT. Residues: CASNTGRTAEAFF.

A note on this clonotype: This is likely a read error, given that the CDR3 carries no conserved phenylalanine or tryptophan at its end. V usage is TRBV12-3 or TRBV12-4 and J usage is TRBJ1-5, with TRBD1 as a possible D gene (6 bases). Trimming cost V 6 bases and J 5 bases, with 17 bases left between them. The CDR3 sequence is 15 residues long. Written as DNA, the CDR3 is TGTGCCAGCAGGCAGACAGGACTACCAGATCAGCCCCAGCATTCT. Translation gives CASRQTGLPDQPQHS.

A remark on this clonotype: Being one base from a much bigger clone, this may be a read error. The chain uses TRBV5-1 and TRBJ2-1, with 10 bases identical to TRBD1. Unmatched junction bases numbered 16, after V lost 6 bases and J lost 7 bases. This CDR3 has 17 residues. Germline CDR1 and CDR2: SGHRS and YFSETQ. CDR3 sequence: CASIYAGTGVGWNEQFF. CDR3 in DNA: TGCGCCAGCATCTACGCCGGGACAGGGGTAGGTTGGAATGAGCAGTTCTTC.

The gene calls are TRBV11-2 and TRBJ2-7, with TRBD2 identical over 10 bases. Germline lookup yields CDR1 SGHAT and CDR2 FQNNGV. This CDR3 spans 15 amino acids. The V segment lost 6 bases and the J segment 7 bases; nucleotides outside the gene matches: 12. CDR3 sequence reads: CASSLTLAGVSEQYF. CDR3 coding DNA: TGTGCCAGCAGTTTAACCCTAGCGGGGGTTAGTGAGCAGTACTTC.

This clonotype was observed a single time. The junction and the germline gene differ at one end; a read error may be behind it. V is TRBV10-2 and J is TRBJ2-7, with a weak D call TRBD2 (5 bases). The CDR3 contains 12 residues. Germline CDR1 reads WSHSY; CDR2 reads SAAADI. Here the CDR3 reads CASTLVSTEQYF. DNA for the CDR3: TGCGCTAGCACACTAGTTAGCACCGAGCAGTACTTC.

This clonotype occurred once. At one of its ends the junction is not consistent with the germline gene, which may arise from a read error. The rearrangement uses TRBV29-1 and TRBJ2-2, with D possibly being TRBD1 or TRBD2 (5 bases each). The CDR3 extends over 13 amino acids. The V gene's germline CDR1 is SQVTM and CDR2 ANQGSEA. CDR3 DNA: TGCAGCGTGGACACGGGGAACACCGGGGAGCTACTTTTT. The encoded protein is CSVDTGNTGELLF.

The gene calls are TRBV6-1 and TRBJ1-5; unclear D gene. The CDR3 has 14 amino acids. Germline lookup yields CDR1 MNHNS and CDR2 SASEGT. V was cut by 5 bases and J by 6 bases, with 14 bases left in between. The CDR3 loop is CASSLHRASQPQHF. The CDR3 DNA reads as TGTGCCAGCAGTCTACATAGGGCCTCTCAGCCCCAGCATTTT.